These 19 T cell receptor beta chains originate from one sample sequenced in a study of T cells in Graves' hyperthyroidism and ophthalmopathy. The CDR3 regions of TCR beta were amplified from RNA transcripts. With the HTBI primer set, the TCR CDR3 went through a first round of RT-PCR. TCRdb reanalysed the multiplex PCR reads using MiXCR and keeps one entry per CDR3 protein. Of 500,000 to 700,000 distinct CDR3 sequences listed, 16% were seen once; the top ten hold more than 15%. The sample comprised blood. These receptors were taken from a woman between 18 and 29 years old with Graves' hyperthyroidism.

Details on this clonotype: One end of the junction is discordant with germline, which a read error may explain. The chain uses TRBV28 and TRBJ1-4; a possible D gene is TRBD1 (5 bases). Germline assignment: CDR1 MDHEN and CDR2 SYDVKM. The CDR3 contains 18 residues. As DNA, the CDR3 is TGTGCCAGCAGCCCCATTCTGAAGACAGCCCTTGCGTTGGGAAAACTGGTTTTT. Translated, it gives CASSPILKTALALGKLVF.

This chain connects TRBV25-1 to TRBJ1-2; D is unclear. The CDR3 contains 18 residues. The V gene lost 0 bases and the J gene lost 4 bases, with 21 bases spanning the gap. Germline CDR1 MGHDK, CDR2 SYGVNS. CDR3 DNA: TGTGCCAGCAGTGAATATAAGCTGTCAGTCAAGGTTCTCTATGGCTACACCTTC. Protein product: CASSEYKLSVKVLYGYTF.

The rearrangement links TRBV7-9 to TRBJ2-1; D possibly corresponds to TRBD1 (5 bases). Germline loops: CDR1 SEHNR, CDR2 FQNEAQ (reference sequence). Trimming stripped 4 bases from V and 8 bases from J, with 15 bases between. The CDR3 totals 14 residues. The CDR3 coding sequence is TGTGCCAGCAGCTCCGACGGACAAGAGGATGAGCAGTTCTTC. Its translation is CASSSDGQEDEQFF.

This clonotype came up many times. The genes are TRBV20-1 and TRBJ2-7; 8 nucleotides match TRBD2. The germline gives CDR1 DFQATT, CDR2 SNEGSKA (reference sequence). CDR3 length: 14 residues. V gave up 3 bases and J gave up 3 bases; unmatched junction bases: 7. The CDR3 loop reads CSARSAGGYYEQYF. As DNA, the CDR3 is TGCAGTGCTAGGTCGGCGGGAGGTTACTACGAGCAGTACTTC.

This clonotype was found many times. This chain joins TRBV27 and TRBJ1-1, with D uncertain. V lost 8 bases and J 7 bases, leaving 14 bases between the germline ends. The CDR3 spans 12 residues. The V gene's germline CDR1 is MNHEY and CDR2 SMNVEV (reference sequence). The chain's CDR3 is CASGYMGFEAFF. The CDR3 region has the DNA TGTGCCAGCGGCTATATGGGGTTTGAAGCTTTCTTT.

J is TRBJ2-7 and V is TRBV28, with D possibly TRBD2 on 6 matching bases. Germline lookup yields CDR1 MDHEN and CDR2 SYDVKM. The CDR3 is made up of 14 amino acids. Trimming took off 6 bases at V and 2 bases at J, with 14 bases between the two ends. The CDR3 nucleotides read TGTGCCAGCAGCACCCGGGAGTTCACCTACGAGCAGTACTTC. It encodes CASSTREFTYEQYF.

The count of this clonotype is one. A much larger clone differs by one base, so this may be a read error. The chain uses TRBV7-9 and TRBJ2-7; 8 nucleotides agree with TRBD2. Germline lookup yields CDR1 SEHNR and CDR2 FQNEAQ (reference sequence). The CDR3 loop spans 15 amino acids. In nucleotides, the CDR3 is TGTGCCAGCATCTTACCCTATAGCGGGACCTATGAGCAGTACTTC. Amino acid sequence: CASILPYSGTYEQYF.

The chain joins TRBV7-2 to TRBJ2-5; 15 nucleotides line up with TRBD2. Germline loops: CDR1 SGHTA, CDR2 FQGNSA. Trimming at V came to 7 bases and at J to 2 bases, leaving 11 bases not matched to a gene. This CDR3 comprises 18 residues. In nucleotides, the CDR3 is TGTGCCAGCAACAGACCCGGGACTAGCGGGGGGCGGCAAGAGACCCAGTACTTC. Its translation is CASNRPGTSGGRQETQYF.

This clonotype was seen at least ten times. The chain has TRBV6-1 and TRBJ2-1, with 9 bases that match TRBD2. V lost 5 bases, J lost 7 bases, and 9 bases stayed unmatched. Germline V gene lookup returns CDR1 MNHNS and CDR2 SASEGT. This CDR3 has 15 residues. CDR3 residues: CASSYNSGGINEQFF. DNA of the CDR3: TGTGCCAGCAGTTATAATAGCGGGGGAATTAATGAGCAGTTCTTC.

This clonotype was counted only a few times. V usage is TRBV5-8 and J usage is TRBJ2-7; 7 bases match TRBD2. Unmatched junction bases numbered 4, after V lost 3 bases and J lost 4 bases. CDR1 is SGHTS, CDR2 YDEGEE, per germline. The CDR3 consists of 13 residues. CDR3: CASSSGLEYEQYF. As DNA, the CDR3 is TGTGCCAGCAGCTCAGGACTAGAATACGAGCAGTACTTC.

This clonotype was recorded at least ten times. The J gene is TRBJ1-2, the V gene TRBV28; unclear D gene. The CDR3 length is 14 residues. V shed 4 bases and J shed 11 bases, with 20 bases lying between them. Germline-derived CDR1 and CDR2 are MDHEN and SYDVKM. The CDR3 reads CASSSLRGMFGYTF. DNA for the CDR3: TGTGCCAGCAGTTCTTTGAGAGGGATGTTCGGGTACACCTTC.

This clonotype was recorded many times. The J gene is TRBJ2-7, the V gene TRBV5-1; 7 bases fit TRBD2. The CDR3 totals 16 residues. Germline CDR1 is SGHRS and CDR2 is YFSETQ. The V and J ends lost 4 bases and 2 bases, in that order; junction bases with no gene match: 12. The CDR3 DNA reads TGCGCCAGCAGCCCCCCGGCGGGGACTATTACCTACGAGCAGTACTTC. Translating gives CASSPPAGTITYEQYF.

In DNA, the CDR3 is TGTGCCAGCAGCTTAGTAGCTAGCATAAGCGGGGGGGCCCACAATGAGCAGTTCTTC. Its translation is CASSLVASISGGAHNEQFF. This chain joins TRBV7-9 and TRBJ2-1; 10 positions agree with TRBD2. J lost 5 bases, V lost 1 base, and 14 bases had no gene match. The CDR3 extends over 19 amino acids. CDR1 is SEHNR, CDR2 FQNEAQ, per germline (reference sequence).

The table lists this clonotype with many counts. The rearrangement joins TRBV6-1 to TRBJ1-5; tentatively, D is TRBD1 (5 bases). Germline CDR1 is MNHNS and CDR2 is SASEGT. The V end lost 6 bases, the J end lost 5 bases, and 20 bases lay between the germline ends. There are 16 residues in the CDR3. The CDR3 reads CASRTLSGGAHQPQHF. The CDR3 region has the DNA TGTGCCAGCAGGACATTATCCGGAGGGGCCCATCAGCCCCAGCATTTT.

The sample holds a few counts of this clonotype. The rearrangement uses TRBV6-1 and TRBJ2-1; tentatively, D is TRBD2 (5 bases). Germline CDR1 MNHNS, CDR2 SASEGT. V lost 6 bases to trimming and J lost 0 bases, with 9 bases between them. The CDR3 has 14 residues. Here the CDR3 DNA reads TGTGCCAGCAGCAAGAGGGCCTCCTACAATGAGCAGTTCTTC. Amino acid sequence: CASSKRASYNEQFF.

Many counts were recorded for this clonotype. V usage is TRBV18 and J usage is TRBJ2-7; 13 nucleotides align to TRBD2. Looked up from germline, CDR1 is KGHSH and CDR2 is LQKENI. The CDR3 totals 15 residues. The V and J ends lost 6 bases and 6 bases, in that order; junction bases with no gene match: 8. The chain's CDR3 is CASSPGLAGDSEQYF. The CDR3 DNA reads TGTGCCAGCTCCCCAGGACTAGCGGGAGATAGCGAGCAGTACTTC.

Only a few counts were recorded for this clonotype. This chain links TRBV18 with TRBJ2-2, with 7 bases identical to TRBD1. V shed 0 bases, J shed 3 bases, and the junction held 1 base outside the gene matches. This CDR3 region has 15 residues. CDR1 and CDR2 from the germline V gene are KGHSH and LQKENI. In nucleotides, the CDR3 is TGTGCCAGCTCACCACCGGACAGGTACACCGGGGAGCTGTTTTTT. It translates to CASSPPDRYTGELFF.

This clonotype was found many times. CDR3 nucleotide sequence: TGTGCCAGCAGCACGGGACAGGGGCCTAAAGCTTTCTTT. This translates into CASSTGQGPKAFF. V gene TRBV12-3 or TRBV12-4 combines with J gene TRBJ1-1, with 10 bases identical to TRBD1. This CDR3 spans 13 amino acids. After removal of 6 bases from V and 9 bases from J, the junction contained 7 bases not matched to a gene.

Only one count was recorded for this clonotype. This chain links TRBV28 with TRBJ2-2; 11 bases agree with TRBD2. V trimming: 6 bases; J trimming: 3 bases; junction bases outside the gene matches: 12. The CDR3 loop spans 18 amino acids. Per germline, CDR1 MDHEN and CDR2 SYDVKM. In DNA form, the CDR3 reads TGTGCCAGCAGCCCCTGGGGGCTAGCGGGAGGAGACACCGGGGAGCTGTTTTTT. Its protein product is CASSPWGLAGGDTGELFF.